This T cell receptor beta chain was sequenced for a study of blood T cell repertoires in COVID-19. Background on the study: From the United States, Italy and Spain came samples of acute and convalescent COVID-19. Sample material is recorded as cDNA or gDNA derived from T cells, B-cell-depleted T cells, or PBMCs.

Patients from Seattle were sampled longitudinally, starting during active infection. Trimming took 4 bases from V and 2 from J, leaving 3 bases between them. In germline, CDR1 is KGHDR, CDR2 SFDVKD. This CDR3 spans 12 amino acids. In the original workflow: Cell counts per sample came from amplifying reference gene primers. Profiled with immunoSEQ multiplex PCR; TCRdb holds only in-frame clones, not every one. V, J and clone size are those of that table, while D and trimming were read from the DNA. The sample holds 65,000 to 85,000 clones, 75% to 90% seen once. The chain joins TRBV24-1 to TRBJ2-3; no reliable D call. The specimen was peripheral blood. The source is a man older than 75 with COVID-19, enrolled during active disease. The CDR3 spells CATSDFTDTQYF. The CDR3 DNA sequence: TGTGCCACCAGTGACTTCACAGATACGCAGTATTTT.